This T cell receptor beta chain was observed in a study of T-cell reconstitution after alpha-beta-depleted transplantation in children. The authors prepared the TCRbeta library with unique molecular identifiers. Using its own MiXCR run on the PCR reads, TCRdb lists one record per CDR3 protein. This table holds more than 550,000 distinct CDR3 sequences, over 9.5% found once. The V gene's germline CDR1 is DFQATT and CDR2 SNEGSKA (reference sequence). V dropped 4 bases and J dropped 1 base, with 12 bases sitting between them. CDR3 length: 14 residues. Sequencing was performed on PBMCs from the stem cell graft donor, taken from the stem cell graft. V gene TRBV20-1 combines with J gene TRBJ2-3, with D possibly matching TRBD2 (5 bases). The TCR was taken from a human donor who donated a stem cell graft to a child with acute myeloid leukemia. DNA for the CDR3: TGCAGTGCTACCCTAATGGGAGGCACAGATACGCAGTATTTT. Encoded protein: CSATLMGGTDTQYF.